A selection of T cell receptor beta chains follows, all from one sample in a study of T cell changes during pregnancy in multiple sclerosis. Produced via immunoSEQ multiplex PCR; TCRdb's table is partial and in-frame only. Of around 45,000 clones in the sample, 75% to 95% were seen once. This specimen was CD4+ T cells from peripheral blood mononuclear cells, taken in the second trimester of pregnancy. The source is a female donor in good health, enrolled as a control in a pregnancy study. Each CDR3 is given with its conserved first and last residue. D genes are given only for firm matches. Clone size is given for some rows only: seen once, a few or many times, or a class if the clone is expanded.

v_gene	j_gene	d_gene	abundance	CDR3aa	CDR3nt
TRBV19	TRBJ2-5	-	-	CASSMGRTQYF	TGTGCCAGTAGTATGGGGCGGACCCAGTACTTC
TRBV28	TRBJ1-1	-	once	CASTGFWVNTEAFF	TGTGCCAGCACGGGTTTTTGGGTGAACACTGAAGCTTTCTTT
TRBV27	TRBJ2-1	TRBD2	once	CASSKGGSVDEQFF	TGTGCCAGCAGTAAAGGCGGGAGTGTCGATGAGCAGTTCTTC
TRBV9	TRBJ2-1	TRBD2	-	CASSPQAGGVNEQFF	TGTGCCAGCAGCCCCCAGGCGGGAGGGGTCAATGAGCAGTTCTTC
TRBV11-1	TRBJ2-3	TRBD2	-	CAAAVRAGGADTQYF	TGTGCAGCCGCGGTGAGGGCCGGGGGGGCAGATACGCAGTATTTT
TRBV2	TRBJ2-2	-	-	CASSGGFGELFF	TGTGCCAGCAGTGGAGGCTTCGGGGAGCTGTTTTTT
TRBV7-9	TRBJ1-4	TRBD1	-	CASSFGTDNNEKLFF	TGTGCCAGCAGCTTCGGGACAGATAATAATGAAAAACTGTTTTTT
TRBV4-2	TRBJ2-5	TRBD1	-	CASSQEPTPRGFETQYF	TGTGCCAGCAGCCAAGAGCCGACACCCAGGGGGTTCGAGACCCAGTACTTC
TRBV28	TRBJ2-3	-	-	CASSPRQVGPDTQYF	TGTGCCAGCAGTCCGAGACAGGTGGGTCCAGATACGCAGTATTTT
TRBV2	TRBJ2-7	-	few	CASSALYEQYF	TGTGCCAGCAGCGCACTCTACGAGCAGTACTTC
TRBV7-7	TRBJ2-1	-	-	CASSTGTSSYNEQFF	TGTGCTAGCAGTACCGGGACATCTTCATACAATGAGCAGTTCTTC
TRBV4-3	TRBJ1-1	-	few	CASSQDLRTEAFF	TGCGCCAGCAGCCAAGATTTGCGGACAGAAGCTTTCTTT
TRBV7-9	TRBJ1-3	-	-	CASSLLSGSGNTIYF	TGTGCCAGCAGCTTATTATCGGGTTCCGGAAACACCATATATTTT
TRBV19	TRBJ2-7	-	-	CASSILAFGRYEQYF	TGTGCCAGTAGTATCTTGGCGTTTGGGAGATACGAGCAGTACTTC
TRBV5-1	TRBJ2-7	TRBD1	-	CASSLTGTEFEQYF	TGCGCCAGCAGCTTAACCGGGACAGAGTTTGAGCAGTACTTC
TRBV7-2	TRBJ2-7	-	-	CASSPRRQGSEQYF	TGTGCCAGCAGCCCCAGGCGCCAGGGGTCCGAGCAGTACTTC
TRBV7-6	TRBJ2-5	TRBD1	-	CASSRGTGQETQYF	TGTGCCAGCAGCCGAGGGACAGGTCAAGAGACCCAGTACTTC
TRBV7-9	TRBJ1-2	-	-	CASSPDSNYGYTF	TGTGCCAGCAGCCCCGACAGCAACTATGGCTACACCTTC
TRBV2	TRBJ1-2	-	-	CASSVRDRPGGYTF	TGTGCCAGCAGTGTGAGAGACAGGCCAGGCGGCTACACCTTC
TRBV1	TRBJ2-5	-	-	CTSSHYGRALETQYF	TGCACCAGCAGCCACTACGGGAGGGCCTTAGAGACCCAGTACTTC
TRBV5-1	TRBJ2-5	-	-	CASSFSPSTRLQETQYF	TGCGCCAGCAGCTTTAGCCCATCAACCCGGCTACAAGAGACCCAGTACTTC
TRBV7-8	TRBJ2-2	TRBD2	-	CASFGLAVGELFF	TGTGCCAGCTTTGGACTAGCGGTCGGGGAGCTGTTTTTT
TRBV14	TRBJ2-1	TRBD2	-	CASSQVIAGGHEQFF	TGTGCCAGCAGCCAAGTTATAGCGGGAGGTCATGAGCAGTTCTTC
TRBV7-9	TRBJ2-2	-	-	CASNLWTALTGELFF	TGTGCCAGCAATCTGTGGACAGCGTTGACCGGGGAGCTGTTTTTT
TRBV30	TRBJ2-2	-	-	CAWSPRGLNTGELFF	TGTGCCTGGAGTCCCAGGGGTTTGAACACCGGGGAGCTGTTTTTT
TRBV30	TRBJ2-7	-	-	CAWSSLGGTRYEQYF	TGTGCCTGGAGTTCATTAGGGGGAACGAGGTACGAGCAGTACTTC
TRBV11-2	TRBJ1-5	-	-	CASSLVTGVANQPQHF	TGTGCCAGCAGCTTAGTTACGGGGGTTGCCAATCAGCCCCAGCATTTT
TRBV9	TRBJ2-2	TRBD1	-	CASSPRTGTNTGELFF	TGTGCCAGCAGCCCGCGGACAGGGACGAACACCGGGGAGCTGTTTTTT
TRBV11-2	TRBJ1-1	TRBD1	-	CASSWDRVWAEAFF	TGTGCCAGCAGCTGGGACAGGGTGTGGGCTGAAGCTTTCTTT
TRBV21-1	TRBJ2-7	-	few	CASSKKGEGGRSSYEQYF	TGTGCCAGCAGCAAAAAAGGTGAGGGAGGGCGGAGCTCCTACGAGCAGTACTTC
TRBV5-5	TRBJ1-2	-	-	CASSLGQDLHMGGYTF	TGTGCCAGCAGCTTGGGACAGGACCTCCACATGGGGGGCTACACCTTC
TRBV18	TRBJ2-7	TRBD1	-	CASPRDRVFYEQYF	TGTGCCAGCCCCCGGGACAGGGTTTTCTACGAGCAGTACTTC
TRBV10-2	TRBJ2-1	-	-	CASRRQAQLSYNEQFF	TGCGCCAGCAGGAGACAAGCCCAATTATCCTACAATGAGCAGTTCTTC
TRBV6-5	TRBJ2-7	TRBD1	-	CASRDRASYEQYF	TGTGCCAGCAGAGACAGGGCCTCCTACGAGCAGTACTTC
TRBV28	TRBJ2-7	TRBD1	-	CASRTGAHEQYF	TGTGCCAGCCGTACAGGGGCCCACGAGCAGTACTTC
TRBV7-9	TRBJ1-2	-	-	CASSLLAYEYYTF	TGTGCCAGCAGCTTACTGGCATATGAATACTACACCTTC
TRBV7-9	TRBJ2-7	TRBD2	once	CASTTLGAGRSYEQYF	TGTGCCAGCACCACCCTGGGAGCGGGGCGTTCCTACGAGCAGTACTTC
TRBV29-1	TRBJ1-5	TRBD1	few	CSPGQGLNQPQHF	TGCAGCCCGGGACAGGGTTTAAATCAGCCCCAGCATTTT
TRBV6-6	TRBJ1-4	-	-	CASSYLSGAANEKLFF	TGTGCCAGCAGTTACTTATCAGGGGCTGCTAATGAAAAACTGTTTTTT
TRBV18	TRBJ1-4	-	-	CASSPSAGGGEKLFF	TGTGCCAGCTCACCATCGGCGGGGGGCGGCGAAAAACTGTTTTTT
TRBV6-5	TRBJ2-3	TRBD2	once	CASSYGGGPKNF	TGTGCCAGCAGTTACGGGGGAGGGCCCAAAAATTTT
TRBV5-4	TRBJ2-5	-	few	CASSLPLGQGETQYF	TGTGCCAGCAGCTTGCCGCTGGGACAAGGAGAGACCCAGTACTTC
TRBV2	TRBJ2-3	-	-	CASSLNRNTDTQYF	TGTGCCAGCAGTCTAAACAGAAACACAGATACGCAGTATTTT
TRBV5-6	TRBJ1-3	-	-	CASSWRTEARRTIYF	TGTGCCAGCAGCTGGAGGACAGAGGCCAGGAGGACCATATATTTT
TRBV30	TRBJ2-1	-	-	CAWRRASYNEQFF	TGTGCCTGGAGGCGGGCGTCCTACAATGAGCAGTTCTTC
TRBV15	TRBJ2-7	-	-	CATSRLIRDGSEQYF	TGTGCCACCAGCAGACTGATCCGGGACGGGAGTGAGCAGTACTTC
TRBV11-2	TRBJ1-3	-	-	CASSRTSVQPGNTIYF	TGTGCCAGCAGCCGAACGTCCGTACAACCAGGAAACACCATATATTTT
TRBV6-5	TRBJ2-7	TRBD1	-	CASSVRTGTYEQYF	TGTGCCAGCAGTGTCCGGACAGGAACCTACGAGCAGTACTTC
TRBV21-1	TRBJ2-7	-	once	CASNPDRSRDYEQYF	TGTGCCAGCAACCCGGACAGATCCAGAGACTACGAGCAGTACTTC
TRBV10-3	TRBJ2-6	-	-	CAISESEGSGANVLTF	TGTGCCATCAGTGAGTCAGAGGGCTCTGGGGCCAACGTCCTGACTTTC
TRBV9	TRBJ2-3	-	-	CASSVASPDTQYF	TGTGCCAGCAGCGTAGCGAGTCCAGATACGCAGTATTTT
TRBV7-9	TRBJ1-4	TRBD1	-	CASTPGDRVLEKLFF	TGTGCCAGCACCCCCGGGGACAGGGTCCTTGAAAAACTGTTTTTT
TRBV21-1	TRBJ2-2	-	-	CASSKGSPGQRCNANTGELFF	TGTGCCAGCAGCAAAGGATCTCCGGGACAGAGATGCAACGCGAACACCGGGGAGCTGTTTTTT
TRBV7-8	TRBJ2-7	-	-	CASSHGSYQKQYF	TGTGCCAGCAGTCACGGGTCCTATCAGAAGCAGTACTTC
TRBV7-9	TRBJ2-1	TRBD1	-	CASSLDGGTGRFF	TGTGCCAGCAGCTTAGATGGGGGGACAGGTAGATTCTTC